This T cell receptor (beta chain) emerged from a study of T cells of healthy individuals. In TCRdb, the 5' RACE reads were re-called with MiXCR into one record per CDR3 protein. The sample consists of approximately 89,000 distinct CDR3 sequences, roughly 5.1% of them appearing once. CDR3 length: 13 residues. V was shortened by 6 bases and J by 2 bases, with 11 bases between the two germline ends. Germline V lookup: CDR1 MDHEN, CDR2 SYDVKM. The source of this sequence is a female donor in good health. The gene calls are TRBV28 and TRBJ2-7, with a tentative D call TRBD2 (5 bases). The CDR3 region has the DNA TGTGCCAGCAGGTCAGCGGTCCCCTACGAGCAGTACTTC. Protein sequence: CASRSAVPYEQYF.